This TCR beta chain was identified in a study of cytomegalovirus exposure and HLA in healthy donors. Notes on the study in general: Diagnosis of cytomegalovirus status made by the classifier reportedly showed high specificity and sensitivity.

The CDR3 totals 12 residues. The germline V gene has CDR1 SGHDT and CDR2 YYEEEE. V lost 0 bases and J lost 8, with 8 bases in between. Note on this clone: The antigen is not known.

PCR amplification relied on 60 Vbeta primers (plus 13 Jbeta primers). Libraries were prepared by immunoSEQ multiplex PCR; TCRdb keeps only in-frame clonotypes and omits some of them. The sample holds roughly 110,000 clones; 74% are singletons and the top ten take 12% to 15%. The source of this sequence is a woman in her 40s in good health and CMV-seropositive. The chain recombines TRBV5-6 with TRBJ1-1, with no clear D. Sequenced material: PBMCs. The chain's CDR3 is CASSLGSGEAFF. The CDR3 bases are TGTGCCAGCAGCTTGGGGTCCGGGGAAGCTTTCTTT.